Listed below are T cell receptor beta chains from one sample, sequenced in a study of T cells after yellow fever vaccination. In TCRdb, the 5' RACE reads were re-called with MiXCR into one record per CDR3 protein. Here the sample spans 550,000 or so distinct CDR3 sequences, 15% to 20% being singletons. The source material was PBMCs, sampled 15 days after the yellow fever booster vaccination. The receptors were gathered from a man in his thirties or forties who received the YFV17D yellow fever vaccine. Each CDR3 is given with its conserved first and last residue. The D gene is left open where the match is weak. Clone sizes are given selectively: once, few, many, or a class where the clone is expanded.

clone size	V gene	D gene	J gene	CDR3 DNA	CDR3 protein
NA	TRBV29-1	NA	TRBJ2-1	TGCAGCGTTGGTGGGGGGCAGGCAGACAATGAGCAGTTCTTC	CSVGGGQADNEQFF
few	TRBV15	NA	TRBJ1-2	TGTGCCACCAGCAGAGAGGGCGGTGGAAACTATGGCTACACCTTC	CATSREGGGNYGYTF
few	TRBV20-1	TRBD2	TRBJ2-1	TGCAGTGCTAGAGTACTAGCGGAGTACAATGAGCAGTTCTTC	CSARVLAEYNEQFF
few	TRBV7-7	TRBD2	TRBJ2-5	TGTGCCAGCAGCGAGGGACTAGAACGCCTGGAGACCCAGTACTTC	CASSEGLERLETQYF
NA	TRBV19	TRBD2	TRBJ2-7	TGTGCCAGTAGTATAGCGCTAGCGGGAGGCTACGAGCAGTACTTC	CASSIALAGGYEQYF
few	TRBV12-3/TRBV12-4	TRBD2	TRBJ2-7	TGTGCCAGCAGACTAGCGGAGAGCTCCTACGAGCAGTACTTC	CASRLAESSYEQYF
NA	TRBV5-6	NA	TRBJ1-1	TGTGCCAGCAGCTTGTATGTGGAGGGACCGGCTGAAGCTTTCTTT	CASSLYVEGPAEAFF
NA	TRBV7-2	TRBD2	TRBJ2-1	TGTGCCAGCAGCCGAGGGACTAGCGGAATCTACAATGAGCAGTTCTTC	CASSRGTSGIYNEQFF
few	TRBV9	NA	TRBJ2-1	TGTGCCAGCAGCCGGGACTCATACTACAATGAGCAGTTCTTC	CASSRDSYYNEQFF
few	TRBV15	TRBD1	TRBJ1-6	TGTGCCACCAGCAGACCTCCGGGACAGGGTCGGTCACCCCTCCACTTT	CATSRPPGQGRSPLHF
few	TRBV14	NA	TRBJ2-7	TGTGCCAGCAGCCAGCAGTACAGGGCCGAGCAGTACTTC	CASSQQYRAEQYF
few	TRBV20-1	NA	TRBJ1-3	TGCAGTGCCCTCAGTGGGGTGGGCAACACCATATATTTT	CSALSGVGNTIYF
NA	TRBV6-1	TRBD2	TRBJ2-3	TGTGCCAGCAAGAGAGGGAGGGCCTCAGATACGCAGTATTTT	CASKRGRASDTQYF
NA	TRBV12-3/TRBV12-4	TRBD2	TRBJ2-7	TGTGCCAGCAGTTTAGTAGCGGGAGACAACGAGCAGTACTTC	CASSLVAGDNEQYF
NA	TRBV7-3	NA	TRBJ2-1	TGTGCCAGCAGCTCTATTTCCGGGGAGGATGAGCAGTTCTTC	CASSSISGEDEQFF
few	TRBV6-2/TRBV6-3	NA	TRBJ1-2	TGTGCCAGCAGTTACGGGGAGATTTATGGCTACACCTTC	CASSYGEIYGYTF
NA	TRBV5-1	TRBD2	TRBJ2-5	TGCGCCAGCAGCCACCCCGCGGGGGGAGAGACCCAGTACTTC	CASSHPAGGETQYF
NA	TRBV12-3/TRBV12-4	TRBD1	TRBJ1-2	TGTGCCAGCAGTCCCGACAGGGCTCTAAACTATGGCTACACCTTC	CASSPDRALNYGYTF
NA	TRBV7-8	NA	TRBJ2-6	TGTGCCAGCAGCCACAGGGCATCTGGGGCCAACGTCCTGACTTTC	CASSHRASGANVLTF
few	TRBV20-1	NA	TRBJ2-3	TGCAGTGCTAGACCCACAGCGCCCTGGGGAGATACGCAGTATTTT	CSARPTAPWGDTQYF
NA	TRBV5-4	TRBD2	TRBJ2-5	TGTGCCAGCAGCTTCGGGAGGGAGAGCCAAGAGACCCAGTACTTC	CASSFGRESQETQYF
NA	TRBV20-1	TRBD2	TRBJ2-5	TGCAGTGCTAGAGAGGGGGAACTAGCGGGAGTGCAGACCCAGTACTTC	CSAREGELAGVQTQYF
NA	TRBV2	NA	TRBJ2-1	TGTACCTTCAATGGGGGCGGGAGCCGCTTGGGTTCCTACAATGAGCAGTTCTTC	CTFNGGGSRLGSYNEQFF
NA	TRBV7-8	NA	TRBJ1-4	TGTGCCAGCAGCTTAGCCTCCACAGTAAATGAAAAACTGTTTTTT	CASSLASTVNEKLFF
NA	TRBV6-2/TRBV6-3	NA	TRBJ2-3	TGTGCCAGCAGGGAGAGTTCCACAGATACGCAGTATTTT	CASRESSTDTQYF
few	TRBV24-1	TRBD2	TRBJ2-1	TGTGCCACCAGTGATCAAGCGGGAGAGACCTACAATGAGCAGTTCTTC	CATSDQAGETYNEQFF
NA	TRBV2	NA	TRBJ2-2	TGTGCCAGCAGTGGACAAGTGAACACCGGGGAGCTGTTTTTT	CASSGQVNTGELFF
few	TRBV5-1	TRBD1	TRBJ1-2	TGCGCCAGCAGCACTGGACAGGGGTCCCATGGCTACACCTTC	CASSTGQGSHGYTF
NA	TRBV18	NA	TRBJ2-7	TGTGCCAGCTCACCCGGGTGGGGTTCCTACGAGCAGTACTTC	CASSPGWGSYEQYF
NA	TRBV7-2	TRBD1	TRBJ2-1	TGTGCCAGCAGCTTTTCCTGGGGACAGAGCTCCTACAATGAGCAGTTCTTC	CASSFSWGQSSYNEQFF
NA	TRBV6-2/TRBV6-3	NA	TRBJ2-7	TGTGCCAGCAGCCAGTCCGGGGATCCCTACGAGCAGTACTTC	CASSQSGDPYEQYF
few	TRBV5-5	NA	TRBJ2-3	TGTGCCAGCAGCTTTTTCCACACAGATACGCAGTATTTT	CASSFFHTDTQYF
NA	TRBV29-1	TRBD1	TRBJ1-2	TGCAGCGTTCAGGACAGGAACTATGGCTACACCTTC	CSVQDRNYGYTF
many	TRBV11-2	NA	TRBJ2-7	TGTGCCAGCAGCTTAGAACGGAACGAGCAGTACTTC	CASSLERNEQYF
NA	TRBV18	NA	TRBJ2-4	TGTGCCAGCTCACCACCGAGGGGGGGAGATAACATTCAGTACTTC	CASSPPRGGDNIQYF